This TCR beta chain is from a study of T cells after somatic rescue of genetic block. The germline CDR1 and CDR2 sequences are PRHDT and FYEKMQ (reference sequence). CDR3 size: 17 residues. V shed 3 bases, J shed 4 bases, and the junction held 12 bases outside the gene matches. Here immunoSEQ multiplex PCR was the method, and the copy in TCRdb shows in-frame clones only, minus some. In the table there are tens of thousands of clones, around 90% of which are singletons. This sequence was found in a man in his forties. Specimen: peripheral blood mononuclear cells (PBMCs). V and J are TRBV13 and TRBJ2-3, with 8 bases that match TRBD2. The CDR3 sequence is CASSFRGSGSPADTQYF. CDR3 sequence (DNA): TGTGCCAGCAGCTTCCGAGGAAGCGGGAGTCCAGCAGATACGCAGTATTTT.